These T cell receptor beta chains were read from a single sample in a study of blood T cell repertoires in COVID-19. TCRdb's copy holds only in-frame clones and misses some; the assay was immunoSEQ multiplex PCR. The sample has 380,000 or so clones; 81% are singletons. The sequenced material came from peripheral blood. The receptors derive from a human donor with acute or convalescent COVID-19. The donor label of this sample is uncertain. CDR3s include the opening cysteine and the closing phenylalanine or tryptophan. The D gene is left open where the match is weak. Only part of the rows carry a size: once, few, many, or a class if the clone is expanded.

D	V	size	J	DNA	CDR3
NA	TRBV21-1	NA	TRBJ1-1	TGTGCCGGAACAGGGGGCGAGCGGACTGAAGCTTTCTTT	CAGTGGERTEAFF
NA	TRBV28	NA	TRBJ1-1	TGTGCCAGCAAGGGGATATCCACTGAAGCTTTCTTT	CASKGISTEAFF
TRBD1	TRBV3-1/TRBV3-2	NA	TRBJ1-1	TGTGCCAGCAGCCCCAGGGACAGTCTCCACACTGAAGCTTTCTTT	CASSPRDSLHTEAFF
NA	TRBV19	NA	TRBJ2-1	TGTGCCAGTAGTATAGGAGCGAGCCCCATTGGGTTTTACAATGAGCAGTTCTTC	CASSIGASPIGFYNEQFF
TRBD1	TRBV2	once	TRBJ1-2	TGTGCCAGCAGTTACTCGACAGGGGTAGGTGGCTACACCTTC	CASSYSTGVGGYTF
TRBD2	TRBV5-1	NA	TRBJ2-1	TGCGCCAGCAGCCCGCGGACTAGCGGGGAGCAGTTCTTC	CASSPRTSGEQFF
TRBD1	TRBV5-1	NA	TRBJ1-3	TGCGCCAGCAGCTCAGTAACAGGGGAGGGAAACACCATATATTTT	CASSSVTGEGNTIYF
NA	TRBV11-2	NA	TRBJ2-5	TGTGCCAGCAGCTCATACCCAAACAGCTACCAAGAGACCCAGTACTTC	CASSSYPNSYQETQYF
NA	TRBV24-1	NA	TRBJ1-2	TGTGCCACCAGTGAGCCCAGTCTTAACTATGGCTACACCTTC	CATSEPSLNYGYTF
TRBD2	TRBV2	NA	TRBJ2-7	TGTGCCAGCAGGTTAGCGGGGGGGGCCTACGAGCAGTACTTC	CASRLAGGAYEQYF
TRBD1	TRBV11-2	NA	TRBJ1-2	TGTGCCAGCAGCTTAGCAGGGGGCTATGGCTACACCTTC	CASSLAGGYGYTF
NA	TRBV19	NA	TRBJ1-5	TGTGCCAGTACCTACCGGACAGTTGATCAGCCCCAGCATTTT	CASTYRTVDQPQHF
NA	TRBV30	NA	TRBJ2-4	TGTGCCTGGAGTGGGGCGCTTGGAAGCATTCAGTACTTC	CAWSGALGSIQYF
NA	TRBV30	NA	TRBJ1-3	TGTGCCTGGAGTGTACTGTTTAGCTCTGGAAACACCATATATTTT	CAWSVLFSSGNTIYF
TRBD1	TRBV19	NA	TRBJ2-6	TGTGCCAGTACCCGATCAGGGGGAAACTCTGGGGCCAACGTCCTGACTTTC	CASTRSGGNSGANVLTF
TRBD2	TRBV5-1	NA	TRBJ2-5	TGCGCCAGCAGCTTGGGGGGGCTAGCGGGCCAAGAGACCCAGTACTTC	CASSLGGLAGQETQYF
TRBD2	TRBV7-9	NA	TRBJ2-2	TGTGCCACCAGGACTAGCGGGGGACTAACCGGGGAGCTGTTTTTT	CATRTSGGLTGELFF
NA	TRBV30	NA	TRBJ2-4	TGTGCCTGGAGTGTACTCGTCAGGCCAAAGTCGGAGTACTTC	CAWSVLVRPKSEYF
TRBD2	TRBV5-1	NA	TRBJ2-7	TGCGCCAGCAGCTCCTCATCTAGCGGGAGTAACGAGCAGTACTTC	CASSSSSSGSNEQYF
NA	TRBV28	NA	TRBJ1-3	TGTGCCAGCAGTCCCAGACAAGCCTCTGGAAACACCATATATTTT	CASSPRQASGNTIYF
NA	TRBV7-2	NA	TRBJ1-1	TGTGCCAGCAGCTTAACGGGGAACACTGAAGCTTTCTTT	CASSLTGNTEAFF
TRBD2	TRBV9	NA	TRBJ2-1	TGTGCCAGCAGCGTAGTGGAGCGGGGGGGCCCCTACAATGAGCAGTTCTTC	CASSVVERGGPYNEQFF
TRBD2	TRBV28	NA	TRBJ2-6	TGTGCCAGCAGTTTAGCGGGGGGGAACTCTGGGGCCAACGTCCTGACTTTC	CASSLAGGNSGANVLTF
NA	TRBV2	NA	TRBJ2-6	TGTGCCAGCAGACCCGACAACTCTGGGGCCAACGTCCTGACTTTC	CASRPDNSGANVLTF
TRBD1	TRBV19	NA	TRBJ2-6	TGTGCCAGTAGTGGATTACAGGGGAGTGGGGCCAACGTCCTGACTTTC	CASSGLQGSGANVLTF
TRBD1	TRBV24-1	NA	TRBJ2-1	TGTGCCACCAGTGATCTGACAGGGGGCAATGAGCAGTTCTTC	CATSDLTGGNEQFF
NA	TRBV27	once	TRBJ2-1	TGTGCCAGCAGGAAGACCGGGACTCATGTCAATGAGCAGTTCTTC	CASRKTGTHVNEQFF
TRBD1	TRBV6-5	NA	TRBJ1-3	TGTGCCAGCAGTTACTTGGGACAGGCGGGGGGAAACACCATATATTTT	CASSYLGQAGGNTIYF